The text below deals with one T cell receptor beta chain. The antigen is undetermined. The length of the CDR3 is 23 residues. With V trimmed by 0 bases and J by 7 bases, 26 bases remained unmatched. Germline CDR1 reads LNHNV; CDR2 reads YYDKDF (reference sequence). The sample belongs to a study of cytomegalovirus exposure and HLA in healthy donors. Turning to the study itself: From donors who were HLA-typed, an early data release held 70 million to 90 million unique TCRs.

Primers included in the PCR were 60 Vbeta and 13 Jbeta primers. The assay was immunoSEQ multiplex PCR, and TCRdb's table has in-frame clones only and misses some. The table records about 140,000 clones, around three quarters of them present only once. Overall study results and limits: In a later analysis, CMV-associated beta chains were mostly HLA-associated, it appeared. Overall, around 150 TCR beta chains were annotated as cytomegalovirus-associated. In a later analysis, TCR beta V- and J-gene trimming was associated with a missense DCLRE1C variant.

This clonotype was obtained from a man younger than 35 in good health and CMV-seronegative. The rearrangement links TRBV15 to TRBJ2-1, with TRBD2 matching over 11 bases. Sample: PBMCs. The CDR3 bases are TGTGCCACCAGCAGAGATCCCATTAAAGCACTAGCGGGGGTATCGGCGGTCGAGAATGAGCAGTTCTTC. It is translated as CATSRDPIKALAGVSAVENEQFF.